A single sample gave rise to the 7 T cell receptor beta chains below, sequenced in a study of response to subunit inactivated influenza vaccine. TCRdb re-analysed the RT-PCR reads in MiXCR, keeping a single row per CDR3 protein. Altogether almost 250,000 distinct CDR3 sequences are present, 9.5% to 15% being singletons, with the ten largest covering approximately 7.8%. This sample comprised non-naive T cells sorted from PBMCs, obtained around 15 days before vaccination. The source is a man aged 50 to 60 who received an inactivated influenza vaccine.

This clonotype has just a few counts. The gene calls are TRBV7-2 and TRBJ2-7; no firm D call. Germline CDR1 is SGHTA and CDR2 is FQGNSA. The CDR3 is 14 residues long. V lost 5 bases, J lost 0 bases, and 11 bases lay in between. The CDR3: CASSLYLYSYEQYF. DNA for the CDR3: TGTGCCAGCAGCCTGTACTTGTACTCCTACGAGCAGTACTTC.

This rearrangement joins TRBV2 to TRBJ1-1, with D maybe TRBD1 (6 bases). Trimming removed 7 bases from V and 4 bases from J, with 19 bases in between. The germline V gene encodes CDR1 SNHLY and CDR2 FYNNEI. CDR3 size: 15 residues. CDR3 sequence reads: CASKIETGVSTEAFF. The CDR3 nucleotides read TGTGCCAGCAAAATCGAGACAGGAGTGAGCACTGAAGCTTTCTTT.

CDR3 in amino acids: CASSAGQGRETQYF. In nucleotides, the CDR3 is TGTGCCAGCAGCGCAGGACAGGGCCGGGAGACCCAGTACTTC. The chain recombines TRBV7-6 with TRBJ2-5; 8 positions match TRBD1. The CDR3 consists of 14 residues. CDR1 and CDR2 from the germline V gene are SGHVS and FNYEAQ. The ends lost 5 bases at V and 5 bases at J; junction bases unmatched: 7. The full variable domain, with the rest looked up from reference TRBV7-6 and TRBJ2-5, is GAGVSQSPRYKVTKRGQDVALRCDPISGHVSLYWYRQALGQGPEFLTYFNYEAQQDKSGLPNDRFSAERPEGSISTLTIQRTEQRDSAMYRCASSAGQGRETQYFGPGTRLLVL.

This sequence joins TRBV11-1 and TRBJ1-1, with D uncertain. This CDR3 comprises 12 residues. Germline values: CDR1 SGHAT, CDR2 FQDESV (reference sequence). The ends were cut back, 4 bases at V and 8 bases at J, with 11 bases in the middle. In nucleotides, the CDR3 is TGTGCCAGCAGCTCAGACAAGTGGGAAGCTTTCTTT. It specifies CASSSDKWEAFF.

The V and J genes are TRBV6-2 or TRBV6-3 and TRBJ2-1; 11 bases map to TRBD2. In germline, CDR1 is MNHEY, CDR2 SVGEGT. Germline trimming cut 0 bases from V and 10 bases from J; bases unmatched to any gene: 5. This CDR3 contains 15 residues. The CDR3 DNA is TGTGCCAGCAGTTACTCTAGCGGGGGGGCCAAGGAGCAGTTCTTC. This sequence encodes CASSYSSGGAKEQFF.

The rearrangement links TRBV30 to TRBJ1-5; D remains unclear. Looked up from germline, CDR1 is GTSNPN and CDR2 is SVGIG (reference sequence). V was shortened by 0 bases and J by 7 bases, with 7 bases between the two germline ends. The CDR3 is 12 residues long. The chain's CDR3 is CAWSVGGQPQHF. Written as DNA, the CDR3 is TGTGCCTGGAGTGTTGGAGGGCAGCCCCAGCATTTT. Filled out from reference TRBV30 and TRBJ1-5, the complete variable domain reads SQTIHQWPATLVQPVGSPLSLECTVEGTSNPNLYWYRQAAGRGLQLLFYSVGIGQISSEVPQNLSASRPQDRQFILSSKKLLLSDSGFYLCAWSVGGQPQHFGDGTRLSIL.

This clonotype was seen repeatedly, ten times or more. The chain combines TRBV12-3 or TRBV12-4 with TRBJ2-1; D is unclear. The CDR3 totals 12 residues. The V end lost 0 bases, the J end lost 6 bases, and 3 bases lay between the germline ends. This chain's CDR3 is CASSLAANEQFF. The CDR3 coding sequence is TGTGCCAGCAGTTTAGCAGCCAATGAGCAGTTCTTC.